The entry that follows covers one T cell receptor (beta chain) sequence. V gave up 3 bases and J gave up 0 bases, with 6 bases separating them. The germline CDR1 and CDR2 sequences are SNHLY and FYNNEI. The CDR3 loop spans 13 amino acids. The sample is drawn from a study of T cell clones after liver transplantation. TCRdb's copy holds only in-frame clones and misses some; the assay was immunoSEQ multiplex PCR. There are 60,000 or so clones in the sample; around 70% occur only once, and around 9.6% lies in the top ten. Here the sequenced sample was CD4+ T cells from blood, taken at the 22-month timepoint. The TCR sequence derives from a human patient who received a liver transplant. Certain T cells may be donor cells from the graft. The V gene is TRBV2, the J gene TRBJ2-7; no reliable D call. The CDR3 bases are TGTGCCAGCAGTGACAGCCCCTCCTACGAGCAGTACTTC. This sequence encodes CASSDSPSYEQYF.